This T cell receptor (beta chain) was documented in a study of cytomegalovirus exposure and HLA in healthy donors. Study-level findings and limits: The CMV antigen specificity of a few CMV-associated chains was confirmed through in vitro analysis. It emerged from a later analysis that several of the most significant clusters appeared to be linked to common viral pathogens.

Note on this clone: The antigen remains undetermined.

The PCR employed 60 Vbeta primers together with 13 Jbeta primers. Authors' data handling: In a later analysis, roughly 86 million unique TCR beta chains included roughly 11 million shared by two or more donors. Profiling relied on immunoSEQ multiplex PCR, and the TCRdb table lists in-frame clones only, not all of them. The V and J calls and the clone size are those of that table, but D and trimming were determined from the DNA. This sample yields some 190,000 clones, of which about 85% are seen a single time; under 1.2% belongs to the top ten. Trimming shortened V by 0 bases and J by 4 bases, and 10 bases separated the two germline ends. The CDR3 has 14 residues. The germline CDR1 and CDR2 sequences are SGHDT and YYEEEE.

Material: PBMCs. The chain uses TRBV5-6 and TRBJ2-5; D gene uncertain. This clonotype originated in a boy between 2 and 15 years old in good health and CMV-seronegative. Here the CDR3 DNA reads TGTGCCAGCAGCTTGGCCGTTATTAGAGAGACCCAGTACTTC. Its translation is CASSLAVIRETQYF.